The next 20 T cell receptor beta chains were all read from a single sample in a study of vaccination effects on CD4 cells after COVID-19. What these receptors recognize is not known. Generated by immunoSEQ multiplex PCR, the TCRdb table keeps only in-frame clones and is missing some. Altogether tens of thousands of clones are present, about 72% being singletons, with the ten largest covering about 3%. After expansion with viral peptide pools in the ViraFEST assay, antigen-specific CD4+ T cells were sequenced. With approximately 9 days of culture completed, CD4+ T cells were isolated. Nucleocapsid antibody tests were negative, and the vaccine recipients had no prior SARS-CoV-2 infection. The source was CD4+ T cells from PBMCs cultured with HCoV-NL63 spike peptides, collected before COVID-19 vaccination. The receptors were gathered from a human donor who received a COVID-19 vaccine.

The rearrangement uses TRBV7-2 and TRBJ2-3, with a tentative D call TRBD2 (5 bases). This CDR3 region has 13 residues. The V and J ends lost 4 bases and 6 bases respectively, with 11 bases between them. Per germline, CDR1 SGHTA and CDR2 FQGNSA. This CDR3 is CASSYGLVDTQYF. Written as DNA, the CDR3 is TGTGCCAGCAGCTATGGACTCGTGGATACGCAGTATTTT.

The genes are TRBV5-1 and TRBJ1-2; 8 bases map to TRBD1. V lost 4 bases to trimming and J lost 8 bases; unmatched junction nucleotides: 10. The CDR3 runs to 14 residues. The V gene's germline CDR1 is SGHRS and CDR2 YFSETQ. The CDR3 loop reads CASSMDRAREGYTF. CDR3 in DNA: TGCGCCAGCAGCATGGACAGGGCCAGAGAAGGCTACACCTTC.

V and J are TRBV24-1 and TRBJ2-3; TRBD1 matches at 7 bases. Germline values: CDR1 KGHDR, CDR2 SFDVKD. Trimming cost V 5 bases and J 2 bases; bases outside gene matches: 6. This CDR3 has 15 amino acids. CDR3 in amino acids: CATSGTGSLTDTQYF. The CDR3 nucleotides read TGTGCCACCAGTGGGACAGGTTCCCTCACAGATACGCAGTATTTT.

This chain links TRBV6-5 with TRBJ2-7, with D tentatively TRBD2 (5 bases). Trimming removed 7 bases from V and 4 bases from J, with 20 bases in between. The germline gives CDR1 MNHEY, CDR2 SVGAGI. CDR3 length equals 15 residues. The CDR3 is CASTIVRGPGYEQYV. For the CDR3, the DNA is TGTGCCAGCACCATTGTACGAGGGCCCGGGTACGAGCAGTACGTC.

The chain employs TRBV21-1 and TRBJ1-3; the DNA was not used to check the table's D call, TRBD1. TRBV21-1 constitutes a pseudogene. CDR3 length: 20 amino acids. The CDR3 loop is CASSKDGSWQGARIRNTIYF. CDR3 nucleotide sequence: TGTGCCAGCAGCAAAGACGGGTCTTGGCAGGGGGCGCGAATTAGAAACACCATATATTTT.

V gene TRBV10-2 combines with J gene TRBJ1-1; no reliable D call. Trimming shortened V by 7 bases and J by 3 bases, and 15 bases separated the two germline ends. CDR1 WSHSY and CDR2 SAAADI come from the germline V gene. The CDR3 is 14 amino acids. CDR3: CASTLSRIDTEAFF. CDR3 bases: TGCGCCAGCACCCTCAGTCGCATTGACACTGAAGCTTTCTTT.

CDR3 region: CASSPTSGNTIYF. CDR3 coding DNA: TGTGCCAGCAGCCCAACCTCTGGAAACACCATATATTTT. The chain has TRBV3-1 (or the pseudogene TRBV3-2) and TRBJ1-3; no definite D call. CDR3 length: 13 residues. Germline V gene sequence: CDR1 LGHDT, CDR2 YNNKEL (reference sequence). The V end was cut by 4 bases, the J end by 0 bases, with 4 bases between.

The table lists this clone with a count of one. This chain uses TRBV27 with TRBJ1-1, with 8 bases that match TRBD1. Germline-derived CDR1 and CDR2 are MNHEY and SMNVEV (reference sequence). V gave up 6 bases and J gave up 3 bases; unmatched junction bases: 12. The CDR3 covers 16 residues. The CDR3 here is CASRPTGESRDTEAFF. In nucleotides, the CDR3 is TGTGCCAGCAGACCGACAGGGGAGAGTAGAGACACTGAAGCTTTCTTT.

This chain joins TRBV18 and TRBJ1-5, with D maybe TRBD1 (5 bases). Germline-derived CDR1 and CDR2 are KGHSH and LQKENI. V lost 3 bases and J lost 9, with 18 bases in between. The CDR3 consists of 15 residues. The CDR3 reads CASSPIGGGERPQHF. CDR3 coding DNA: TGTGCCAGCTCACCCATTGGGGGGGGAGAGAGGCCCCAGCATTTT.

CDR3 in amino acids: CASSSIGGPGTGELFF. DNA of the CDR3: TGTGCCAGCAGCTCCATCGGGGGGCCGGGCACCGGGGAGCTGTTTTTT. V usage is TRBV7-3 and J usage is TRBJ2-2; possibly TRBD2 for D (7 bases). The V end lost 4 bases, the J end lost 4 bases, and 16 bases lay between the germline ends. Germline CDR1 is SGHTA and CDR2 is FQGTGA. This CDR3 has 16 residues.

The CDR3 region is CASKGTGRENSPLHF. In nucleotides, the CDR3 is TGTGCCAGTAAGGGGACAGGGAGGGAAAATTCACCCCTCCACTTT. The V gene is TRBV19, the J gene TRBJ1-6, with TRBD1 matching 9 bases. CDR1 is LNHDA, CDR2 SQIVND, per germline (reference sequence). V lost 7 bases and J lost 7; bases outside the gene matches: 8. There are 15 residues in the CDR3.

This clone was detected only a few times. The V and J genes are TRBV6-5 and TRBJ2-2; 10 nucleotides agree with TRBD1. Germline trimming cut 6 bases from V and 7 bases from J; bases unmatched to any gene: 5. Per the germline V gene, CDR1 is MNHEY and CDR2 is SVGAGI. The CDR3 extends over 14 amino acids. The CDR3 bases are TGTGCCAGCAGGGGACAGGGGTTCGTCGGGGAGCTGTTTTTT. Its translation: CASRGQGFVGELFF.

The DNA of the CDR3 is TGTGCCAGCTCACCAAGCGGACAGGGGGAACAAGCTTTCTTT. Protein product: CASSPSGQGEQAFF. The chain recombines TRBV18 with TRBJ1-1; 10 nucleotides align to TRBD1. With 2 bases clipped from V and 9 bases from J, the junction kept 6 bases outside the gene matches. The length of the CDR3 is 14 residues. Germline V CDR1 and CDR2: KGHSH, LQKENI. The full variable domain, in which reference TRBV18 and TRBJ1-1 provide the parts outside the CDR3, is NAGVMQNPRHLVRRRGQEARLRCSPMKGHSHVYWYRQLPEEGLKFMVYLQKENIIDESGMPKERFSAEFPKEGPSILRIQQVVRGDSAAYFCASSPSGQGEQAFFGQGTRLTVV.

V and J are TRBV5-1 and TRBJ1-5; D gene unclear. Germline V lookup: CDR1 SGHRS, CDR2 YFSETQ. V gave up 0 bases and J gave up 4 bases, with 5 bases separating them. This CDR3 contains 13 residues. The CDR3 DNA reads TGCGCCAGCAGCTTGGACCCGAATCAGCCCCAGCATTTT. This encodes CASSLDPNQPQHF.

V gene TRBV7-6 combines with J gene TRBJ2-3, with 8 positions matching TRBD1. The V gene's germline CDR1 is SGHVS and CDR2 FNYEAQ. V shed 5 bases, J shed 0 bases, and the junction held 4 bases outside the gene matches. The CDR3 runs 15 residues. The CDR3 loop reads CASSRQGRSTDTQYF. The CDR3 DNA follows: TGTGCCAGCAGCCGACAGGGGCGTAGCACAGATACGCAGTATTTT.

The V call is TRBV5-4, the J call TRBJ2-6, with no clear D. Germline CDR1 SGHNT, CDR2 YYREEE (reference sequence). V shed 5 bases and J shed 0 bases, with 12 bases lying between them. CDR3 length: 16 residues. As DNA, the CDR3 is TGTGCCAGCAGTACCCCCCTGGGCTCTGGGGCCAACGTCCTGACTTTC. The encoded protein is CASSTPLGSGANVLTF.

The chain carries TRBV10-3 and TRBJ1-6; D is ambiguous. Trimming shortened V by 3 bases and J by 8 bases, and 8 bases separated the two germline ends. Per the germline V gene, CDR1 is ENHRY and CDR2 is SYGVKD. The CDR3 length is 13 residues. For the CDR3, the DNA is TGTGCCATCAGTGAAATATCCGATTCACCCCTCCACTTT. Amino acid sequence: CAISEISDSPLHF.

The V and J genes are TRBV4-1 and TRBJ2-3; D unresolved. The CDR3 is 14 amino acids. V gave up 0 bases and J gave up 2 bases, with 6 bases separating them. In germline, CDR1 is MGHRA, CDR2 YSYEKL. This CDR3 reads CASSQEGYTDTQYF. The CDR3 DNA is TGCGCCAGCAGCCAAGAGGGCTACACAGATACGCAGTATTTT.

The rearrangement uses TRBV27 and TRBJ1-6; TRBD1 might be the D (6 bases). The CDR3 totals 15 residues. Germline CDR1 and CDR2: MNHEY and SMNVEV (reference sequence). V lost 0 bases to trimming and J lost 7 bases, with 10 bases between them. The DNA for the CDR3 is TGTGCCAGCAGTTTATCGAACGGGGGCAATTCACCCCTCCACTTT. This translates into CASSLSNGGNSPLHF.

This clone was picked up one time. The chain combines TRBV6-6 with TRBJ1-1; the match to TRBD1 covers 8 bases. CDR3 length equals 15 residues. V lost 8 bases and J lost 4; bases outside the gene matches: 12. CDR1 and CDR2 from the germline V gene are MNHNY and SVGAGI (reference sequence). The CDR3 DNA reads as TGTGCCAGCCGTCAACTAACAGGGGGAGGCACTGAAGCTTTCTTT. Translation: CASRQLTGGGTEAFF.